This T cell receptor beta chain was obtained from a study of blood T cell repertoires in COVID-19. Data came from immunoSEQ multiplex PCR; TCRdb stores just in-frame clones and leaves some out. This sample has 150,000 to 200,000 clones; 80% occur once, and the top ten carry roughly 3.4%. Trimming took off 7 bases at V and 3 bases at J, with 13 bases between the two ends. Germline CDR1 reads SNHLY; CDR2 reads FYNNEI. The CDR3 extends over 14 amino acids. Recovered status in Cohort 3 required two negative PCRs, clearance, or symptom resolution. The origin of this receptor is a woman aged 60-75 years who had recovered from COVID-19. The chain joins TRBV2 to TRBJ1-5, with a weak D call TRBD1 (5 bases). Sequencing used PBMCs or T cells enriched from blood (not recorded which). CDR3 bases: TGTGCCAGCAAGCGGGGGTTCGTCAATCAGCCCCAGCATTTT. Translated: CASKRGFVNQPQHF. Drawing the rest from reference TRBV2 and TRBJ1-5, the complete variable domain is EPEVTQTPSHQVTQMGQEVILRCVPISNHLYFYWYRQILGQKVEFLVSFYNNEISEKSEIFDDQFSVERPDGSNFTLKIRSTKLEDSAMYFCASKRGFVNQPQHFGDGTRLSIL.